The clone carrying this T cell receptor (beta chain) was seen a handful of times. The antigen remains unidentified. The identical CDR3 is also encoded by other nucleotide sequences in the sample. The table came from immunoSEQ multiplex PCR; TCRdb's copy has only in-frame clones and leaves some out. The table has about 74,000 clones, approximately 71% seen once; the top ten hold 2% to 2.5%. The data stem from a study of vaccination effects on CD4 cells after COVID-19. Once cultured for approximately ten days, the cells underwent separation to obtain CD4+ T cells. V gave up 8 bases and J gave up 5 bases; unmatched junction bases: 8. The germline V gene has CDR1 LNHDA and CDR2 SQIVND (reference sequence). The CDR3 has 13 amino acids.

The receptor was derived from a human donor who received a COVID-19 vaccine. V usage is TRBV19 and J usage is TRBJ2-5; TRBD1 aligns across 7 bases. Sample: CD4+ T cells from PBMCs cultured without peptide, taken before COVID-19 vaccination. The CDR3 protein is CASSDRARETQYF. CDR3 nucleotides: TGTGCCAGTTCAGACAGGGCCCGGGAGACCCAGTACTTC.